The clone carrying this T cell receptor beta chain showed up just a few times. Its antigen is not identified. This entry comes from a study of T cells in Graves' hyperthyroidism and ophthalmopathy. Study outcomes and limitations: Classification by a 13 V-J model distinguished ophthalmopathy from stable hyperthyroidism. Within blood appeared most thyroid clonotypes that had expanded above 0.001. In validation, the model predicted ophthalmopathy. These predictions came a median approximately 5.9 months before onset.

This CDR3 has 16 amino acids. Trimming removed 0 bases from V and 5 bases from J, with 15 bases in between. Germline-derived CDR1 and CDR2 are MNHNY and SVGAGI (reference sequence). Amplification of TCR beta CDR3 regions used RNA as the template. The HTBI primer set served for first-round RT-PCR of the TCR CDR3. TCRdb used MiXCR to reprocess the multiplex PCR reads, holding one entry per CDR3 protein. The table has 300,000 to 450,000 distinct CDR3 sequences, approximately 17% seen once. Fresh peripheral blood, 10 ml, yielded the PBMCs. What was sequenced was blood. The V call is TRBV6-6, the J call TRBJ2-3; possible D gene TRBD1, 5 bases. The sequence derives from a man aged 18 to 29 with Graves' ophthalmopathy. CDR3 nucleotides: TGTGCCAGCAGTTACTCCGATGGGGCAGCGCTAGATACGCAGTATTTT. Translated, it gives CASSYSDGAALDTQYF.